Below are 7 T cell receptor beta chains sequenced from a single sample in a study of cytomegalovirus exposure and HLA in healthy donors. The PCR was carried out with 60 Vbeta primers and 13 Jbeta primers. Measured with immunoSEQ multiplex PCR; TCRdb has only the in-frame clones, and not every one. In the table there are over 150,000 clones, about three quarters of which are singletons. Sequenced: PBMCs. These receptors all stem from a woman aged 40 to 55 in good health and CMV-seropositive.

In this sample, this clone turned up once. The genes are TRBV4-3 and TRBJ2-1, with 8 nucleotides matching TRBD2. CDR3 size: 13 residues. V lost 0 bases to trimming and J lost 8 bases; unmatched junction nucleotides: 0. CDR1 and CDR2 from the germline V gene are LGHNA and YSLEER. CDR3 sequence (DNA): TGCGCCAGCAGCCAAGAGCGGGGGGATGAGCAGTTCTTC. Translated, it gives CASSQERGDEQFF.

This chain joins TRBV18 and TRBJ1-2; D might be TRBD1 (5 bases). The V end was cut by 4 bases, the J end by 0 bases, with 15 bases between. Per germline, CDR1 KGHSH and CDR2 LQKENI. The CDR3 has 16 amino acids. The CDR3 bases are TGTGCCAGCTCACAAGGGGCCGCCATTCCTAACTATGGCTACACCTTC. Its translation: CASSQGAAIPNYGYTF.

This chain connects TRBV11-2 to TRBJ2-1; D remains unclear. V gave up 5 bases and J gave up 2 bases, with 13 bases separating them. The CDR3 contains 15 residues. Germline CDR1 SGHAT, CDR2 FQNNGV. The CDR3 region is CASSHSSVTYNEQFF. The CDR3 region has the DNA TGTGCCAGCAGCCACTCCAGCGTTACCTACAATGAGCAGTTCTTC.

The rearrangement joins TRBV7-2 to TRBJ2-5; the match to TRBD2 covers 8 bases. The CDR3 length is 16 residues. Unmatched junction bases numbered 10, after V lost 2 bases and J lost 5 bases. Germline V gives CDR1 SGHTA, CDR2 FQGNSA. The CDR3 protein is CASSLSRGGIGETQYF. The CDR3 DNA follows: TGTGCCAGCAGCTTAAGCCGCGGGGGGATCGGTGAGACCCAGTACTTC.

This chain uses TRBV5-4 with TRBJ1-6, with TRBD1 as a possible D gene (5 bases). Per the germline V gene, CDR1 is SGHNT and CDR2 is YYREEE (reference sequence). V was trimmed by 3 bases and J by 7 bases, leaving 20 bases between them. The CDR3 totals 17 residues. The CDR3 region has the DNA TGTGCCAGCAGCTCGAACCGCAGGGAGGAAGGAAATTCACCCCTCCACTTT. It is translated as CASSSNRREEGNSPLHF.

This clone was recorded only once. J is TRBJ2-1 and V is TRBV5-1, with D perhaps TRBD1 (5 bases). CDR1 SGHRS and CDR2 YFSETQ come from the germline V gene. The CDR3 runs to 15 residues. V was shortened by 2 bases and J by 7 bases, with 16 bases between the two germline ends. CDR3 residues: CASSLQGEGANEQFF. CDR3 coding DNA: TGCGCCAGCAGCTTACAAGGCGAAGGGGCAAATGAGCAGTTCTTC.

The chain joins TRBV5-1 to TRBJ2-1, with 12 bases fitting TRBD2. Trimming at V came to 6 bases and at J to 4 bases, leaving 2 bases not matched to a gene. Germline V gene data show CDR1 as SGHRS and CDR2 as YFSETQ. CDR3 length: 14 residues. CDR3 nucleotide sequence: TGCGCCAGCACTAGCGGGAGGGGGTACAATGAGCAGTTCTTC. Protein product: CASTSGRGYNEQFF.